These 10 T cell receptor beta chains share one sample of origin, sequenced in a study of CD8+ T cells in alopecia areata. The treatment: oral pan-JAK inhibitor, 5-10 mg twice daily. RNA was isolated and reverse transcribed to cDNA, the sequencing template. Assay: immunoSEQ multiplex PCR; the TCRdb copy retains only in-frame clones and omits some. The data show about 210,000 clones, around two fifths seen once. The sample consisted of CD4+ T cells sorted from blood, taken at approximately week 31, from a patient treated with tofacitinib. These receptors all come from a human donor with alopecia areata.

The table lists this clone with a few counts. The rearrangement links TRBV11-2 to TRBJ1-6; 9 bases are a match to TRBD1. This CDR3 region has 14 residues. V trimming: 5 bases; J trimming: 10 bases; junction bases outside the gene matches: 6. Germline V CDR1 and CDR2: SGHAT, FQNNGV. CDR3 loop: CASSAGTGLSPLHF. The CDR3 coding sequence is TGTGCCAGCAGCGCCGGGACAGGGCTATCACCCCTCCACTTT.

This chain connects TRBV4-1 to TRBJ1-1, with 9 bases aligning to TRBD1. With 2 bases clipped from V and 6 bases from J, the junction kept 7 bases outside the gene matches. Per germline, CDR1 MGHRA and CDR2 YSYEKL. This CDR3 has 15 amino acids. The CDR3 sequence: CASSQRDRVGAEAFF. In DNA form, the CDR3 reads TGCGCCAGCAGCCAACGGGACAGGGTGGGGGCTGAAGCTTTCTTT.

The chain links TRBV15 to TRBJ2-5; 7 bases are a match to TRBD1. The CDR3 sequence is 15 residues long. With V trimmed by 0 bases and J by 5 bases, 6 bases remained unmatched. Germline assignment: CDR1 LNHNV and CDR2 YYDKDF (reference sequence). CDR3 nucleotides: TGTGCCACCAGCAGAGAACAGGGGATGTGGGAGACCCAGTACTTC. Amino acid sequence: CATSREQGMWETQYF.

CDR3 sequence reads: CASSVDRALNEQYF. As DNA, the CDR3 is TGTGCCAGCAGTGTAGACAGGGCCCTTAACGAGCAGTACTTC. The V and J genes are TRBV2 and TRBJ2-7, with TRBD1 identical over 7 bases. Germline CDR1 reads SNHLY; CDR2 reads FYNNEI. This CDR3 is 14 amino acids long. V was pared by 4 bases and J by 5 bases, with 8 bases of the junction left unmatched.

The CDR3 coding sequence is TGTGCCAGCAGCTTGTATCAGGGAAAGGTGACTGAAGCTTTCTTT. It translates to CASSLYQGKVTEAFF. The genes are TRBV5-4 and TRBJ1-1, with D possibly matching TRBD1 (5 bases). Germline V gene data show CDR1 as SGHNT and CDR2 as YYREEE (reference sequence). The CDR3 runs to 15 residues. The V end was cut by 1 base, the J end by 5 bases, with 15 bases between.

V is TRBV29-1 and J is TRBJ2-7; 7 bases fit TRBD1. This CDR3 contains 12 residues. J gave up 4 bases and V 7 bases, and 7 bases lay outside the gene matches. Germline V CDR1 and CDR2: SQVTM, ANQGSEA. CDR3 amino acids: CSANGQAYEQYF. CDR3 DNA sequence: TGCAGCGCCAATGGACAGGCGTACGAGCAGTACTTC.

This clone was counted between two and nine times. The sample has other DNA sequences that encode this CDR3 too. The V call is TRBV5-1, the J call TRBJ1-1, with 8 bases fitting TRBD1. The V gene end was trimmed by 4 bases and the J gene end by 1 base; junction bases not matched to a gene: 3. Germline CDR1 SGHRS, CDR2 YFSETQ. The CDR3 extends over 14 amino acids. In DNA form, the CDR3 reads TGCGCCAGCAGCCGGACAGGGACGAACACTGAAGCTTTCTTT. Its translation: CASSRTGTNTEAFF.

The V call is TRBV9, the J call TRBJ1-2, with D perhaps TRBD1 (6 bases). The CDR3 consists of 14 residues. V lost 2 bases to trimming and J lost 5 bases, with 13 bases between them. Germline values: CDR1 SGDLS, CDR2 YYNGEE. Written as DNA, the CDR3 is TGTGCCAGCAGCGTCGCAGGGGCAGAATATGGCTACACCTTC. Residues: CASSVAGAEYGYTF.

This chain joins TRBV30 and TRBJ1-2, with a possible D match to TRBD1 (5 bases). The CDR3 runs to 17 residues. Germline V gene lookup returns CDR1 GTSNPN and CDR2 SVGIG (reference sequence). V was clipped by 4 bases and J by 3 bases, with 24 bases between them. In DNA, the CDR3 is TGTGCCTGGACTTTCGGCCGGGCCAGGGATGGGTACTATGGCTACACCTTC. Encoded protein: CAWTFGRARDGYYGYTF.

This clone has only a few counts. V usage is TRBV6-1 and J usage is TRBJ2-3, with D hard to call. Between the trimmed V and J ends, which lost 8 bases and 0 bases, there was a span of 9 bases. The length of the CDR3 is 13 residues. Germline V gene sequence: CDR1 MNHNS, CDR2 SASEGT. CDR3 in amino acids: CASDGLSTDTQYF. In nucleotides, the CDR3 is TGTGCCAGCGACGGCCTCAGCACAGATACGCAGTATTTT.